Here is one T cell receptor (beta chain) with its context. The target of this receptor is not known. Base qualities are not provided; no much larger clone lies one nucleotide away. TCRbeta CDR3 regions were amplified from genomic DNA by means of the immunoSEQ Assay, a bias-controlled multiplex PCR. Under the source paper's analysis protocol: The number of nucleated cells in each sample was estimated by amplification of reference gene primers within the assay. Sequence reads were collapsed and filtered to measure the absolute abundance of every unique TCRbeta CDR3 rearrangement. For each sample, productive Simpson clonality was calculated by taking the square root of Simpson's diversity index across productive rearrangements. TCRdb retrieved this table from immuneACCESS and kept in-frame rearrangements only. Not all clones are present; in checked studies, unresolved V genes account for under half, and no reason is known for the remainder. D and trimming were read from the DNA, whereas the V and J calls and clone size are those reported in that table. Here the sample has more than 250,000 clones; just over 85% occur a single time. The ten largest clonotypes hold 10% of the sample.

The sample is drawn from a study of blood T cell repertoires in COVID-19 (TCRdb year 2020). Background for the entire study: Samples from collaborators originated in the United States, Italy and Spain and spanned both the acute and convalescent phases of COVID-19. The prospective study material was composed of cDNA or gDNA derived from T cells, B-cell-depleted T cells, or PBMCs. Subjects who had been exposed to COVID-19, were actively infected with it, or had recovered from it provided the deeply sampled blood TCRbeta repertoires that made up the dataset. The repertoires were made available in a free public database intended to serve as a resource for research on the immune response to SARS-CoV-2. Samples came from the ongoing ImmuneRACE study (first 160 participants) plus 1,254 subjects from 6 global collaborators. Sample metadata almost always included a de-identified subject ID, COVID-19 status, age in years and sex. Where HLA class I and class II types were available, the types were taken from metadata supplied by the sample provider, not from assay-based typing.

In the prospective study, participants were about 18 to 89 years old, resided in approximately 25 geographic areas of the United States, and were enrolled through a virtual design. In the prospective study, participants were assigned to cohorts based on the clinical history participants reported in a screening survey and a study questionnaire. Recovered participants in ImmuneRACE Cohort 3 were defined by two consecutive negative NP/OP PCR tests, clearance by a healthcare professional, or resolution of symptoms. In the prospective study, mobile phlebotomists collected whole blood, serum and a nasopharyngeal or oropharyngeal swab from each participant. Participants in the prospective study had the option to provide additional blood draws and questionnaires over a roughly two-month period. Before DNA extraction, prospective study blood samples were shipped either frozen or at room temperature. According to the germline V gene, CDR1 reads SNHLY and CDR2 reads FYNNEI. Measured from the cysteine to the phenylalanine, the CDR3 is 13 residues long. Only the CDR3 DNA stays, 39 bases, in frame from base 1. V and J are truncated by 10 bases and 4 bases respectively, leaving an intervening sequence of 16 bases.

General study outcomes and caveats: The quantity of clinical and demographic metadata differed by source and by participant and was supplied without curation.

This chain is built from TRBV2 and TRBJ1-2; TRBD1 is a possible D gene, resting on 5 matching bases. This clonotype was sampled from a woman aged 18 to 35 who had recovered from COVID-19. Sequencing was performed on PBMCs or T cells enriched from blood (not recorded which). The CDR3 region reads CATQTDSSYGYTF. The DNA sequence follows: TGTGCCACTCAGACAGATTCCTCCTATGGCTACACCTTC.